The 10 T cell receptor beta chains below come from one sample, sequenced in a study of a mutant IDH1 vaccine in newly diagnosed glioma. The time point denotes: week 11, during vaccination. Topical imiquimod accompanied each vaccine dose, which consisted of 300 ug of mutant IDH1 20-mer peptide. The assay was immunoSEQ multiplex PCR, and TCRdb's table has in-frame clones only and misses some. The data hold about 120,000 clones, with about nine tenths observed a single time. These receptors' antigens are unknown. This material consisted of PBMCs, taken from a glioma patient whose treatment included an IDH1 peptide vaccine. Source of these receptors: a woman aged 45-60 years with glioma.

V and J are TRBV19 and TRBJ1-2; 8 bases align to TRBD1. V gave up 5 bases and J gave up 2 bases; unmatched junction bases: 4. Germline V lookup: CDR1 LNHDA, CDR2 SQIVND (reference sequence). The CDR3 loop spans 14 amino acids. The CDR3 here is CASSSRGQNYGYTF. The CDR3 DNA reads as TGTGCCAGTAGTTCCAGGGGGCAGAACTATGGCTACACCTTC.

The table lists this clone with a few counts. The chain couples TRBV30 to TRBJ2-1, with unresolved D. The germline V and J ends were trimmed by 7 bases and 0 bases, with 13 bases remaining between them. CDR3 size: 14 residues. Germline V gene data show CDR1 as GTSNPN and CDR2 as SVGIG (reference sequence). The chain's CDR3 is CAFLPRSSYNEQFF. The CDR3 region has the DNA TGTGCCTTCTTACCGCGGAGCTCCTACAATGAGCAGTTCTTC.

The J gene is TRBJ2-1, the V gene TRBV7-9; the D is unclear. The CDR3 is made up of 11 amino acids. V was cut by 2 bases and J by 9 bases, with 5 bases left in between. Germline V gene sequence: CDR1 SEHNR, CDR2 FQNEAQ (reference sequence). In nucleotides, the CDR3 is TGTGCCAGCAGCTTATCGGCTGAGCAGTTCTTC. As protein: CASSLSAEQFF.

The chain recombines TRBV6-5 with TRBJ1-3, with D unresolved. Trimming pared 6 bases from V and 0 bases from J, leaving 9 bases between. The CDR3 consists of 14 residues. Germline V lookup: CDR1 MNHEY, CDR2 SVGAGI. CDR3 bases: TGTGCCAGCAGGGCCGTTAACTCTGGAAACACCATATATTTT. It translates to CASRAVNSGNTIYF.

The chain has TRBV2 and TRBJ2-7; D gene ambiguous. The V end was cut by 10 bases, the J end by 7 bases, with 8 bases between. CDR3 length: 9 residues. Germline V gene sequence: CDR1 SNHLY, CDR2 FYNNEI. In DNA, the CDR3 is TGTGCCACTAGTAGGGAGCAGTACTTC. Its protein product is CATSREQYF.

This clone has a handful of counts. The chain employs TRBV6-5 and TRBJ2-1; TRBD2 aligns across 15 bases. The germline gives CDR1 MNHEY, CDR2 SVGAGI. V shed 1 base, J shed 9 bases, and the junction held 1 base outside the gene matches. The CDR3 spans 15 residues. CDR3 residues: CASSYLGLAGGEQFF. CDR3 nucleotides: TGTGCCAGCAGTTACTTGGGACTAGCGGGGGGTGAGCAGTTCTTC.

The chain carries TRBV19 and TRBJ1-6; the D is unclear. The CDR3 runs to 13 residues. V was cut by 3 bases and J by 7 bases, with 7 bases left in between. CDR1 is LNHDA, CDR2 SQIVND, per germline (reference sequence). DNA of the CDR3: TGTGCCAGTAGTATCCGCACCAATTCACCCCTCCACTTT. Translated, it gives CASSIRTNSPLHF.

The J gene is TRBJ1-1, the V gene TRBV30; 7 bases are a match to TRBD1. With V trimmed by 3 bases and J by 3 bases, 13 bases remained unmatched. The length of the CDR3 is 16 residues. Germline lookup yields CDR1 GTSNPN and CDR2 SVGIG (reference sequence). For the CDR3, the DNA is TGTGCCTGGAGCCAGCTGTTGGAGGGGGCGGACACTGAAGCTTTCTTT. This translates into CAWSQLLEGADTEAFF.

The rearrangement joins TRBV29-1 to TRBJ1-1; 8 bases are shared with TRBD1. CDR1 SQVTM and CDR2 ANQGSEA come from the germline V gene. The CDR3 spans 13 residues. J lost 4 bases, V lost 4 bases, and 5 bases had no gene match. CDR3 in amino acids: CSVGQGLGTEAFF. DNA for the CDR3: TGCAGCGTTGGACAGGGGTTGGGCACTGAAGCTTTCTTT.

This clone has only one observation. The chain is built from TRBV6-1 and TRBJ2-7, with 16 bases that match TRBD2. Trimming at V came to 7 bases and at J to 2 bases, leaving 2 bases not matched to a gene. From germline, CDR1 is MNHNS and CDR2 SASEGT. The CDR3 has 15 residues. Here the CDR3 DNA reads TGTGCCAGCACTGGGACTAGCGGGAGGGCCTACGAGCAGTACTTC. It translates to CASTGTSGRAYEQYF.